One and the same sample provided the 19 T cell receptor beta chains below, sequenced in a study of cytomegalovirus exposure and HLA in healthy donors. Researchers ran the PCR with 60 Vbeta and 13 Jbeta primers. Only in-frame clones appear in the TCRdb table, and some are missing; sequencing was by immunoSEQ multiplex PCR. The data show 200,000 to 250,000 clones, 75% to 90% seen once. The sample was PBMCs. The receptor set was obtained from a boy aged 2 to 10 in good health and CMV-seronegative.

This clone showed up just once. The chain combines TRBV12-5 with TRBJ2-5, with 9 nucleotides matching TRBD2. J lost 4 bases, V lost 6 bases, and 9 bases had no gene match. This CDR3 has 15 residues. CDR1 LGHNT and CDR2 FRNRAP come from the germline V gene. The CDR3 sequence is CASGSGREGPETQYF. The CDR3 DNA follows: TGTGCTAGTGGCTCCGGGCGGGAGGGCCCAGAGACCCAGTACTTC.

V is TRBV10-3 and J is TRBJ1-2; weak D call: TRBD1 (5 bases). Trimming took off 6 bases at V and 6 bases at J, with 14 bases between the two ends. This CDR3 comprises 13 residues. The germline CDR1 and CDR2 sequences are ENHRY and SYGVKD. The CDR3 is CAISPAGINGYTF. In nucleotides, the CDR3 is TGTGCCATCAGCCCTGCAGGGATCAATGGCTACACCTTC.

This chain uses TRBV20-1 with TRBJ2-5; D gene ambiguous. Germline CDR1 DFQATT, CDR2 SNEGSKA (reference sequence). This CDR3 is 10 amino acids long. Trimming removed 4 bases at V and 4 bases at J, with 4 bases between. DNA for the CDR3: TGCAGTGCTACCTCAGAGACCCAGTACTTC. The encoded protein is CSATSETQYF.

The chain recombines TRBV27 with TRBJ2-5; no reliable D call. Trimming left V 2 bases short and J 0 bases short, with 4 bases between. There are 13 residues in the CDR3. Germline CDR1 and CDR2: MNHEY and SMNVEV (reference sequence). CDR3: CASSLAYQETQYF. The CDR3 region has the DNA TGTGCCAGCAGTTTAGCGTACCAAGAGACCCAGTACTTC.

V is TRBV5-4 and J is TRBJ1-2; tentative D call: TRBD1 (6 bases). Looked up from germline, CDR1 is SGHNT and CDR2 is YYREEE (reference sequence). This CDR3 is 13 amino acids long. V lost 6 bases, J lost 6 bases, and 15 bases lay in between. The CDR3 region has the DNA TGTGCCAGCATCGAACAGGGTACGAATGGCTACACCTTC. Encoded protein: CASIEQGTNGYTF.

Note on this clone: Germline is not matched at one junction end, which may reflect a read error. This sequence joins TRBV7-9 and TRBJ2-7; a possible D gene is TRBD1 (5 bases). This CDR3 region has 16 residues. Per the germline V gene, CDR1 is SEHNR and CDR2 is FQNEAQ (reference sequence). Here the CDR3 reads CSSSLGRDSKDYEQYF. The CDR3 region has the DNA TGTTCCAGCAGCTTAGGGCGAGACAGTAAGGACTACGAGCAGTACTTC. Full variable domain (remainder filled in from reference TRBV7-9 and TRBJ2-7): DTGVSQNPRHKITKRGQNVTFRCDPISEHNRLYWYRQTLGQGPEFLTYFQNEAQLEKSRLLSDRFSAERPKGSFSTLEIQRTEQGDSAMYLCSSSLGRDSKDYEQYFGPGTRLTVT.

The chain joins TRBV5-1 to TRBJ1-6; D might be TRBD1 (5 bases). Germline CDR1 is SGHRS and CDR2 is YFSETQ. Trimming removed 0 bases from V and 14 bases from J, with 15 bases in between. The CDR3 contains 14 residues. The CDR3 sequence: CASSLGRGGLALHF. The CDR3 DNA reads TGCGCCAGCAGCTTGGGACGGGGGGGTTTAGCCCTCCACTTT. The full variable domain, rest sourced from reference TRBV5-1 and TRBJ1-6, is KAGVTQTPRYLIKTRGQQVTLSCSPISGHRSVSWYQQTPGQGLQFLFEYFSETQRNKGNFPGRFSGRQFSNSRSEMNVSTLELGDSALYLCASSLGRGGLALHFGNGTRLTVT.

With regard to this clone: Other DNA sequences in the same sample also yield this CDR3. This sequence joins TRBV5-1 and TRBJ2-3; 9 bases are a match to TRBD2. This CDR3 contains 15 residues. The trim removed 4 bases at V and 1 base at J, leaving 4 bases unmatched. Germline V gene data show CDR1 as SGHRS and CDR2 as YFSETQ. This CDR3 reads CASSPERGGTDTQYF. CDR3 bases: TGCGCCAGCAGCCCCGAGCGGGGGGGCACAGATACGCAGTATTTT. Full variable domain (rest looked up from reference TRBV5-1 and TRBJ2-3): KAGVTQTPRYLIKTRGQQVTLSCSPISGHRSVSWYQQTPGQGLQFLFEYFSETQRNKGNFPGRFSGRQFSNSRSEMNVSTLELGDSALYLCASSPERGGTDTQYFGPGTRLTVL.

Notes on this clone: The same CDR3 arises from other DNA sequences in this sample as well. CDR3 bases: TGTGCCAGTAGCCCCGACAGGGAAGAGACCCAGTACTTC. This encodes CASSPDREETQYF. V gene TRBV19 combines with J gene TRBJ2-5; 7 nucleotides align to TRBD1. The CDR3 is made up of 13 amino acids. Germline V gene data show CDR1 as LNHDA and CDR2 as SQIVND (reference sequence). Trimming cost V 6 bases and J 3 bases; bases outside gene matches: 4. Filled out from reference TRBV19 and TRBJ2-5, the complete variable domain reads DGGITQSPKYLFRKEGQNVTLSCEQNLNHDAMYWYRQDPGQGLRLIYYSQIVNDFQKGDIAEGYSVSREKKESFPLTVTSAQKNPTAFYLCASSPDREETQYFGPGTRLLVL.

The chain joins TRBV19 to TRBJ2-7; TRBD1 matches at 7 bases. The CDR3 covers 15 residues. Germline CDR1 and CDR2: LNHDA and SQIVND (reference sequence). V gave up 6 bases and J gave up 0 bases; unmatched junction bases: 8. Here the CDR3 DNA reads TGTGCCAGTAGCTGGAACCGGGACAGCTCCTACGAGCAGTACTTC. Translation: CASSWNRDSSYEQYF.

CDR3 nucleotides: TGTGCCTGGTCGTCCGGGACACCGGATGGCTACACCTTC. It encodes CAWSSGTPDGYTF. This chain links TRBV30 with TRBJ1-2, with D tentatively TRBD1 (6 bases). The V end lost 5 bases, the J end lost 6 bases, and 16 bases lay between the germline ends. This CDR3 contains 13 residues. CDR1 and CDR2 (germline): GTSNPN, SVGIG (reference sequence).

The chain employs TRBV11-3 and TRBJ2-1, with a tentative D call TRBD2 (6 bases). Germline V CDR1 and CDR2: SGHNT, YENEEA. The CDR3 totals 13 residues. Trimming shortened V by 1 base and J by 10 bases, and 11 bases separated the two germline ends. The CDR3 reads CASSLVGGNEQFF. CDR3 coding DNA: TGTGCCAGCAGCTTAGTGGGAGGAAACGAGCAGTTCTTC.

The V call is TRBV4-1, the J call TRBJ1-2; tentative D call: TRBD1 (6 bases). Trimming removed 0 bases from V and 10 bases from J, with 18 bases in between. Per the germline V gene, CDR1 is MGHRA and CDR2 is YSYEKL. The CDR3 has 15 residues. CDR3 loop: CASSQDWGQGSPYTF. The CDR3 bases are TGCGCCAGCAGCCAAGATTGGGGGCAGGGGAGTCCCTACACCTTC.

The rearrangement joins TRBV7-9 to TRBJ1-3; perhaps TRBD1 as D (5 bases). Trimming cost V 5 bases and J 0 bases, with 14 bases left between them. The germline V gene has CDR1 SEHNR and CDR2 FQNEAQ (reference sequence). The CDR3 runs to 16 residues. The CDR3 region has the DNA TGTGCCAGCAGCCCGCCCCCCAGGGACTCTGGAAACACCATATATTTT. Amino acid sequence: CASSPPPRDSGNTIYF.

This chain links TRBV9 with TRBJ2-1, with TRBD2 identical over 11 bases. V dropped 1 base and J dropped 8; count of bases not matched to a gene: 2. Looked up from germline, CDR1 is SGDLS and CDR2 is YYNGEE. The CDR3 consists of 14 residues. CDR3 protein: CASSVIAGGDEQFF. The CDR3 nucleotides read TGTGCCAGCAGCGTAATAGCGGGGGGGGATGAGCAGTTCTTC.

This clone was seen only a few times. This chain uses TRBV2 with TRBJ2-1, with 7 bases lining up with TRBD2. With 7 bases clipped from V and 4 bases from J, the junction kept 10 bases outside the gene matches. Germline lookup yields CDR1 SNHLY and CDR2 FYNNEI. The CDR3 is 15 residues long. The CDR3: CASIIGRGGYNEQFF. In DNA form, the CDR3 reads TGTGCCAGCATTATTGGGAGGGGCGGGTACAATGAGCAGTTCTTC.

This clone has only one observation. V and J are TRBV6-5 and TRBJ1-5; D is unclear. Germline V CDR1 and CDR2: MNHEY, SVGAGI. This CDR3 has 14 amino acids. V was pared by 6 bases and J by 7 bases, with 16 bases between. The CDR3 loop is CASSAGVGNQPQHF. In DNA form, the CDR3 reads TGTGCCAGCAGCGCCGGGGTGGGTAACCAGCCCCAGCATTTT.

The chain couples TRBV19 to TRBJ2-3; TRBD1 aligns across 7 bases. Per the germline V gene, CDR1 is LNHDA and CDR2 is SQIVND (reference sequence). This CDR3 is built from 12 residues. With V trimmed by 8 bases and J by 6 bases, 5 bases remained unmatched. The CDR3: CASSTGQDTQYF. The CDR3 coding sequence is TGTGCCAGTTCCACGGGACAGGATACGCAGTATTTT.

The rearrangement uses TRBV7-8 and TRBJ2-5, with TRBD2 as a possible D gene (7 bases). The end of the DNA is better explained by TRBJ2-7, so the J call may be wrong. The germline CDR1 and CDR2 sequences are SGHVS and FQNEAQ. The length of the CDR3 is 15 residues. The CDR3 DNA follows: TGTGCCAGCAGCTTAGGGGGCGGGGGCCCCTACGAGCAGTACTTC. Translation: CASSLGGGGPYEQYF.